Included here is one TCR beta chain sequence, with context. No antigen is known for it. No base-level quality is on record; no much larger clone is a single base apart. These data are taken from a study of T cell responses to AZD1222 COVID-19 vaccine (dated by TCRdb to the early 2020s). Concerning the study at large: TCR sequencing was performed for 230 to 250 trial participants, of whom about 200 were given two doses of AZD1222 and around 26 were given two doses of MenACWY control vaccine. Enrollment into the trials was organized by age into subgroups of 18-55, 56-69 and 70-plus years, and those subgroups contained approximately 150, 30 and 60 TCR-sequenced participants, respectively. The study at large found these results: In the small 56-69-year group, the increase in depth fell short of significance, most likely because of low power. The vaccine-associated CD4 TCRs covered the entire spike protein, and the dominant responses fell in regions 160-218 and 743-854. Participants were mostly white British, with more females than males. The authors suggested clonal diversity may have been underestimated. Reportedly, close to half of the unique spike-specific TCRs recognized epitopes lying outside the regions that are mutated in the B.1.351 and B.1.1.7 variants. Because no samples from the day 14 peak response were available, repertoires could be characterized only after the peak T cell response. Conclusions about previously exposed vaccinees are limited because only 5 or 6 AZD1222 recipients were SARS-CoV-2 seropositive at baseline. Spike-specific TCR breadth and depth rose significantly after two AZD1222 doses compared with day 0 and with MenACWY recipients.

The germline V gene provides CDR1 SNHLY and CDR2 FYNNEI. V sheds 6 bases and J sheds 4 bases, leaving 19 bases between their ends. The CDR3 goes from the cysteine to the phenylalanine over 15 residues. The entry retains the CDR3 DNA only, 45 bases that are in frame from base 1. What the time point label conveys for this sample: about 28 days (+/-7) after the second vaccine dose. AZD1222 recipients given second doses at about 4 weeks or at about 12 weeks were pooled, since spike-specific TCR depth and breadth were not found to differ between the two schedules. Vaccinee samples were obtained from the UK trials COV001 and COV002, which included a single-blind randomized controlled phase 2/3 trial of AZD1222 (ChAdOx1 nCoV-19) in healthy adults. Trial participant PBMC samples were collected at day 0 and day 28 after the second dose for TCRbeta chain sequencing. The CDR3 regions of human TCRbeta chains were analyzed by immunosequencing. The paper's data handling went like this. Repertoire TCRs were checked for matches against a reference library of SARS-CoV-2-specific TCRs that had been generated using the MIRA antigen-specificity platform. Breadth was defined as the fraction of unique TCRs that were SARS-CoV-2-associated. Depth was defined as the fraction of total T cells that were SARS-CoV-2-associated. Using the MIRA data, every spike-specific TCR was mapped to the spike region that the TCR reacted to and assigned to either a CD4 or a CD8 class. Log10-transformed breadth and depth values were compared by one-way ANOVA with Sidak's multiple comparisons tests. Imported from immuneACCESS, the table was reduced by TCRdb to in-frame sequences with V and J called. These copies leave out some clones; in studies compared against another copy, an unresolved V gene accounts for under half, and the cause of the remainder is not known. The D gene and trimming were derived from the DNA, and the V and J assignments and clone size from that table. In this sample the table shows about 160,000 clones, roughly 90% of which occur a single time. Jointly, the top ten make up around 4.5% of the sample.

This sequence was found in an adult who received the AZD1222 COVID-19 vaccine. The rearranged segments are TRBV2 and TRBJ2-7; the D gene could be TRBD1 or TRBD2, each one agreeing over 5 bases. Sequencing used peripheral blood, obtained 28 days after the second AZD1222 dose. The nucleotides are TGTGCCAGCAGGGGGGAACTAGATCCTATGTACGAGCAGTACTTC. This encodes CASRGELDPMYEQYF.